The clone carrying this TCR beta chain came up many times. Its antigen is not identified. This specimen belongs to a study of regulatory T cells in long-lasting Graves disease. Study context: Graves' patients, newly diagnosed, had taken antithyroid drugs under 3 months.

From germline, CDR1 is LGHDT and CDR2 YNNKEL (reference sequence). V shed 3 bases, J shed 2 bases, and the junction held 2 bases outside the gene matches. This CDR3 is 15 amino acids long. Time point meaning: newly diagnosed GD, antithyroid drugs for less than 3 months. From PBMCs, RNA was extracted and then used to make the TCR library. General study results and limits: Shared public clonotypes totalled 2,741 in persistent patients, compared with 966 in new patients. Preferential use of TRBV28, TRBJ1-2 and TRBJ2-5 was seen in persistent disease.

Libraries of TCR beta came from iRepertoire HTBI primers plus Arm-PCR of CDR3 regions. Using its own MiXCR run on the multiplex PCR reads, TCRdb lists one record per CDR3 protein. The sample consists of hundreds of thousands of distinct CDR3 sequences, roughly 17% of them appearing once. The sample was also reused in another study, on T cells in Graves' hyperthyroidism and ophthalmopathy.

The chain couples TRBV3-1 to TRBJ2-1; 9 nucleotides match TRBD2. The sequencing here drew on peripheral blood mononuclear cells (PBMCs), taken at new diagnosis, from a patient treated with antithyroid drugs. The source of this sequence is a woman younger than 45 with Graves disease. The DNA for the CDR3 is TGTGCCAGCAGCCAGACTAGCGGAACCTACAATGAGCAGTTCTTC. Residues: CASSQTSGTYNEQFF.